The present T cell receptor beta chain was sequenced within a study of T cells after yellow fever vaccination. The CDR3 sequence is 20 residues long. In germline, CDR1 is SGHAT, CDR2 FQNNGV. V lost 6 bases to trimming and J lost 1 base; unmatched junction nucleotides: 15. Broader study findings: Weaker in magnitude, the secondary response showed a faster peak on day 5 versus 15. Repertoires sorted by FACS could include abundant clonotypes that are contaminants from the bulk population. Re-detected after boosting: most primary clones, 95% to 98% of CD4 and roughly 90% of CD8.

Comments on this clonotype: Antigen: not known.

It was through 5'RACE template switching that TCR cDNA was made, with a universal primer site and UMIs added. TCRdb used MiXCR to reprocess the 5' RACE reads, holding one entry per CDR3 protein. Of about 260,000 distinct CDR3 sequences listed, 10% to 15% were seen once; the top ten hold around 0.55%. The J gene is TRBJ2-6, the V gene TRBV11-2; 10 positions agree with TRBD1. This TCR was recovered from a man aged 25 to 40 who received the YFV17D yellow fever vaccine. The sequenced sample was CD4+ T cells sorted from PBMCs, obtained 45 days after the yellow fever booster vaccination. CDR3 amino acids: CASRLGTGETSFSGANVLTF. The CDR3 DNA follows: TGTGCCAGCAGACTTGGGACAGGGGAAACGTCATTTTCTGGGGCCAACGTCCTGACTTTC.